The source of this T cell receptor beta chain is a study of T cell changes during pregnancy in multiple sclerosis. Only in-frame clones appear in the TCRdb table, and some are missing; sequencing was by immunoSEQ multiplex PCR. The table has around 41,000 clones, about nine tenths seen once. Germline assignment: CDR1 SQVTM and CDR2 ANQGSEA. J was trimmed by 7 bases and V by 6 bases; bases with no gene match: 9. The length of the CDR3 is 14 residues. The TCR originated in a female donor in good health, enrolled as a control in a pregnancy study. Sequenced material: CD4+ T cells from peripheral blood mononuclear cells, taken in the third trimester of pregnancy. The chain employs TRBV29-1 and TRBJ2-2; 9 bases map to TRBD2. DNA of the CDR3: TGCAGCGTCGCCGCGGGAGGGGGGAGCGGGGAGCTGTTTTTT. Translating it yields CSVAAGGGSGELFF.